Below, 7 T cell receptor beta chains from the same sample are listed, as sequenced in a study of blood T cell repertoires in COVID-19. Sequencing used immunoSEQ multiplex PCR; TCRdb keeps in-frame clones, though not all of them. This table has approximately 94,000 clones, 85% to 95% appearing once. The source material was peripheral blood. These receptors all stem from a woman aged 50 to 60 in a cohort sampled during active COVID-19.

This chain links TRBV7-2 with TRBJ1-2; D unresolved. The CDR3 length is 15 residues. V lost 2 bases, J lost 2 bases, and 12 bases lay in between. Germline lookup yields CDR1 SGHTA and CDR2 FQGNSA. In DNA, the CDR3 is TGTGCCAGCAGCTTATCCCCCCAGGCCAACTATGGCTACACCTTC. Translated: CASSLSPQANYGYTF.

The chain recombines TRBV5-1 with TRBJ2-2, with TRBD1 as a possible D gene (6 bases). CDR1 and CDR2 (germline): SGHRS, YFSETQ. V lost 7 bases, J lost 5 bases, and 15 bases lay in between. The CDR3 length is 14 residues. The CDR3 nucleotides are TGCGCCAGCGGATCAGGGGCGGATACCGGGGAGCTGTTTTTT. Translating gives CASGSGADTGELFF. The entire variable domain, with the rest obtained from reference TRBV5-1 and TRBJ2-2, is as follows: KAGVTQTPRYLIKTRGQQVTLSCSPISGHRSVSWYQQTPGQGLQFLFEYFSETQRNKGNFPGRFSGRQFSNSRSEMNVSTLELGDSALYLCASGSGADTGELFFGEGSRLTVL.

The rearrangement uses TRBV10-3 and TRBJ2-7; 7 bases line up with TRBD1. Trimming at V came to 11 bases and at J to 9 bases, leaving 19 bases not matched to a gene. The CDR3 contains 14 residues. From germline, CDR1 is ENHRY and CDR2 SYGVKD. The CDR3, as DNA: TGTGCCTCGCAATCCGGGACAGCCGGCTCGTGGCAGTACTTC. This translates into CASQSGTAGSWQYF.

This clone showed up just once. CDR3 coding DNA: TGCGCCAGCAGTGGGAGGGTGGGAGACATTCAGTACTTC. It encodes CASSGRVGDIQYF. The rearrangement links TRBV10-2 to TRBJ2-4; D perhaps matches TRBD2 (6 bases). Germline V gene sequence: CDR1 WSHSY, CDR2 SAAADI. CDR3 size: 13 residues. Trimming took off 4 bases at V and 8 bases at J, with 12 bases between the two ends.

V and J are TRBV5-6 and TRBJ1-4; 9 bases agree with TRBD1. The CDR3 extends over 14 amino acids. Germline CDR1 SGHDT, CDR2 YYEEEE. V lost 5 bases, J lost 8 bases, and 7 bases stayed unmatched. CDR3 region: CASSPGTGREKLFF. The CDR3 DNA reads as TGTGCCAGCAGTCCCGGGACAGGGAGGGAAAAACTGTTTTTT.

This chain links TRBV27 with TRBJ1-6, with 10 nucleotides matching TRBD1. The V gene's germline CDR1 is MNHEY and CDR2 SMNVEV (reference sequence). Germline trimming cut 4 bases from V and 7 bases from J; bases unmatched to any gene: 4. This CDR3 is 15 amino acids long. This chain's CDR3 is CASSSGDRGNSPLHF. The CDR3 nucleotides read TGTGCCAGCAGTTCAGGGGACAGGGGCAATTCACCCCTCCACTTT.

The DNA for the CDR3 is TGTGCCAGCAGTATGGGGGGGTCGGAGCAGCCCCAGCATTTT. It specifies CASSMGGSEQPQHF. This chain connects TRBV27 to TRBJ1-5; D might be TRBD1 (5 bases). Per germline, CDR1 MNHEY and CDR2 SMNVEV (reference sequence). Trimming cost V 5 bases and J 7 bases, with 15 bases left between them. The CDR3 runs 14 residues.